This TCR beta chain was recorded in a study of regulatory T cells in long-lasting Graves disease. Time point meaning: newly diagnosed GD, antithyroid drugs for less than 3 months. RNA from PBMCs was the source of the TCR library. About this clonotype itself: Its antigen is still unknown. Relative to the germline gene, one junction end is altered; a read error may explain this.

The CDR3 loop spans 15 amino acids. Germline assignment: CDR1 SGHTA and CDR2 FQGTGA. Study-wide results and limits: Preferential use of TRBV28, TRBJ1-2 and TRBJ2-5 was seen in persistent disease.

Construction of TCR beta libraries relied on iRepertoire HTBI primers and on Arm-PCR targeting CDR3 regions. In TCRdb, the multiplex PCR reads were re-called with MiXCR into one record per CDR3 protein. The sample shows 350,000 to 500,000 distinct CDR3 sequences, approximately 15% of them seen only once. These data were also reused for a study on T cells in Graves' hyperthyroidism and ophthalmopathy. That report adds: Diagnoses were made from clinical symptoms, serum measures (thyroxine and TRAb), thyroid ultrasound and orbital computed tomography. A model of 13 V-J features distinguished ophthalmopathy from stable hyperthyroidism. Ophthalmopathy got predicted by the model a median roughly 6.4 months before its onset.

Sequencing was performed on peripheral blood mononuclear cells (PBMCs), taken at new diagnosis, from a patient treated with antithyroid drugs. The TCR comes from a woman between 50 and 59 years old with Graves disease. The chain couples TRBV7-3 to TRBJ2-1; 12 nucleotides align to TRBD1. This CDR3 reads CASSSSGQGAVERFF. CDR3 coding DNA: TGTGCCAGCAGCTCTTCGGGACAGGGGGCTGTTGAGCGGTTCTTC.